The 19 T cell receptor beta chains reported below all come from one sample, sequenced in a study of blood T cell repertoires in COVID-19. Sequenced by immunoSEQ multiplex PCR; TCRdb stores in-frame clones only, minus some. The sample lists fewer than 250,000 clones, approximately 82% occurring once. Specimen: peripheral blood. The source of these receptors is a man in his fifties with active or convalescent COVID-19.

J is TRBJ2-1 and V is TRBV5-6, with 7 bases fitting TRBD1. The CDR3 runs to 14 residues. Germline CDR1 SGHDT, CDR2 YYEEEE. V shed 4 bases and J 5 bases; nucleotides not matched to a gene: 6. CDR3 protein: CASSRITGDNEQFF. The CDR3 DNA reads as TGTGCCAGCAGCCGGATAACAGGGGACAATGAGCAGTTCTTC.

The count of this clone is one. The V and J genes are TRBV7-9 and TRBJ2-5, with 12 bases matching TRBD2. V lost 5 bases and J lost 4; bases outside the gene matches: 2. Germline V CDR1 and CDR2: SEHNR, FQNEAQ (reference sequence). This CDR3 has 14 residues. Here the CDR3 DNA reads TGTGCCAGCAGCCCGGGACTAGCGGGAGAGACCCAGTACTTC. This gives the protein CASSPGLAGETQYF.

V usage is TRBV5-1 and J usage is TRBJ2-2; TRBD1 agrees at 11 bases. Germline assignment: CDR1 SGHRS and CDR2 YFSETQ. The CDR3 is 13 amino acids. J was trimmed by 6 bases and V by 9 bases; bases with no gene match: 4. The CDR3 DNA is TGCGCCACCCCGGGACAGGGGGCCGGGGAGCTGTTTTTT. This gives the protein CATPGQGAGELFF.

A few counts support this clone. In nucleotides, the CDR3 is TGCGCCAGCAGCCAACCCCTTAGGGGCAGGGGCACAGATACGCAGTATTTT. This sequence encodes CASSQPLRGRGTDTQYF. This chain links TRBV4-1 with TRBJ2-3; the D gene is possibly TRBD1 (5 bases). The CDR3 is 17 residues long. Germline CDR1 and CDR2: MGHRA and YSYEKL. V was shortened by 2 bases and J by 1 base, with 16 bases between the two germline ends.

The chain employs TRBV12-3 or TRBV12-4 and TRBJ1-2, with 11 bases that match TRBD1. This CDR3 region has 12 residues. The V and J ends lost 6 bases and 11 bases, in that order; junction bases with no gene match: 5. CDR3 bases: TGTGCCAGCAGCTCCGGGACAGGGGGTTACACCTTC. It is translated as CASSSGTGGYTF.

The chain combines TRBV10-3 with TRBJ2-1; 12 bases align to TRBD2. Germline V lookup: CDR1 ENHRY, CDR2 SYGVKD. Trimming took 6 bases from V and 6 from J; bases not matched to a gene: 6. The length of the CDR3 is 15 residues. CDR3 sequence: CAISVASGGVNEQFF. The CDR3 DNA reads TGTGCCATCAGCGTCGCTAGCGGGGGGGTCAATGAGCAGTTCTTC.

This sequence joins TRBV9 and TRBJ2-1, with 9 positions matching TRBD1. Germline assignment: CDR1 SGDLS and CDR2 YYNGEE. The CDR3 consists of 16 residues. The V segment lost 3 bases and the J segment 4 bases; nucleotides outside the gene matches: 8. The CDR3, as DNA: TGTGCCAGCAGCGCCGGGACAGGGAAGGAGTACAATGAGCAGTTCTTC. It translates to CASSAGTGKEYNEQFF.

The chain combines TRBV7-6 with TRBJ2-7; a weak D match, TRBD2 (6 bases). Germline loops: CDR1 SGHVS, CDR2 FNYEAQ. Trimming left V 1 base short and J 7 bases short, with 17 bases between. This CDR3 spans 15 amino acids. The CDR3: CASSLEVRSGREQYF. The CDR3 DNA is TGTGCCAGCAGCTTAGAGGTCAGGTCCGGGAGAGAGCAGTACTTC.

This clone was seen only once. The CDR3 bases are TGTGCCTGGAAGGCAGGGGCCATCGCTAACTATGGCTACACCTTC. This sequence encodes CAWKAGAIANYGYTF. The chain carries TRBV30 and TRBJ1-2; D perhaps matches TRBD1 (6 bases). V lost 4 bases to trimming and J lost 0 bases, with 15 bases between them. There are 15 residues in the CDR3. Looked up from germline, CDR1 is GTSNPN and CDR2 is SVGIG (reference sequence).

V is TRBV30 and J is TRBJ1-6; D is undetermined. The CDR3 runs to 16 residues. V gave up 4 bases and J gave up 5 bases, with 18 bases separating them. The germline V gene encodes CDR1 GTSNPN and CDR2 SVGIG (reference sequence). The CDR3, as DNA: TGTGCCTGGACAGAAGGGATCGGGCGGGATAATTCACCCCTCCACTTT. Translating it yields CAWTEGIGRDNSPLHF.

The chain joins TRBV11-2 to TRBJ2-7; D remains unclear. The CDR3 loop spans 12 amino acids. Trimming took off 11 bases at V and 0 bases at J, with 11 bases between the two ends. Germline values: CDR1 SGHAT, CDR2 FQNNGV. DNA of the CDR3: TGTGCCCACACCCGTGGCTCCTACGAGCAGTACTTC. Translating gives CAHTRGSYEQYF.

The CDR3 here is CASSQDEGVGNTIYF. The DNA for the CDR3 is TGTGCCAGCAGCCAAGACGAGGGGGTAGGAAACACCATATATTTT. V is TRBV14 and J is TRBJ1-3; D possibly corresponds to TRBD1 (6 bases). Trimming took 0 bases from V and 4 from J, leaving 10 bases between them. CDR3 length equals 15 residues. The germline gives CDR1 SGHDN, CDR2 FVKESK.

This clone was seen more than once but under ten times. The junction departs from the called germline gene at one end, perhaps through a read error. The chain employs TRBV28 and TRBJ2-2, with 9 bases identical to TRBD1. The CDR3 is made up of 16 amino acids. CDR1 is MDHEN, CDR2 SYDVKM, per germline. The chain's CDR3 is CASSPTGTGSTGKLFF. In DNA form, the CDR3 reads TGTGCCAGCAGTCCCACCGGGACAGGGAGCACCGGGAAGCTGTTTTTT.

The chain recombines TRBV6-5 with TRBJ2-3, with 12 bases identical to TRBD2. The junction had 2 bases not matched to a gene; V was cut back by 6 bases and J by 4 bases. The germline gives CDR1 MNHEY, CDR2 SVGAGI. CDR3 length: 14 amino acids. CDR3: CASRTSGGPDTQYF. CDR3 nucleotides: TGTGCCAGCAGGACTAGCGGGGGCCCAGATACGCAGTATTTT.

CDR3 sequence reads: CASSSRGEQYF. Here the CDR3 DNA reads TGTGCCAGCAGTAGTCGGGGCGAGCAGTACTTC. The genes are TRBV6-5 and TRBJ2-7; D perhaps matches TRBD2 (5 bases). Germline CDR1 and CDR2: MNHEY and SVGAGI. V dropped 5 bases and J dropped 6 bases, with 8 bases sitting between them. The CDR3 has 11 residues.

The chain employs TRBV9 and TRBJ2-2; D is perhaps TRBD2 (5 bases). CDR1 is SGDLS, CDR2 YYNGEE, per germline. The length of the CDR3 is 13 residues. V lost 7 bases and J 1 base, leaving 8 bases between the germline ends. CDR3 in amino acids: CASGSRNTGELFF. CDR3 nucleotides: TGTGCCAGCGGGAGCCGGAACACCGGGGAGCTGTTTTTT.

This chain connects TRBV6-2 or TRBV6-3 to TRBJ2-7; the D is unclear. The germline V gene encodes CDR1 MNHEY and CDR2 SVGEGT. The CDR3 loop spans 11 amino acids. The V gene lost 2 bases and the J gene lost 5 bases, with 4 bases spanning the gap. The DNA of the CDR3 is TGTGCCAGCAGTTACCCCGACGAGCAGTACTTC. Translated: CASSYPDEQYF.

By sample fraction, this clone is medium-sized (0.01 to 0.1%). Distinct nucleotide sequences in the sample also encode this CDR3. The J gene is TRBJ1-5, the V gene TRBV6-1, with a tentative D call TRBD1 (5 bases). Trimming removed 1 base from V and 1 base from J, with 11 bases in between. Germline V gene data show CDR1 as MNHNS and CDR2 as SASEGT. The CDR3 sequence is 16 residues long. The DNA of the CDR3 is TGTGCCAGCAGTGAAGTAGGCCAGGGCAGCAATCAGCCCCAGCATTTT. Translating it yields CASSEVGQGSNQPQHF.

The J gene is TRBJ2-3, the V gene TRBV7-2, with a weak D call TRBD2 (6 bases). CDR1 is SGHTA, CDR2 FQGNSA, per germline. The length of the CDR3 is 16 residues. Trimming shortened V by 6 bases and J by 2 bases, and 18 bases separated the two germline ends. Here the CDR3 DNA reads TGTGCCAGCAGACTAGAGGTGCGGGGCCCCACAGATACGCAGTATTTT. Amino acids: CASRLEVRGPTDTQYF. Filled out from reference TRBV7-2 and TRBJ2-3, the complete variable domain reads GAGVSQSPSNKVTEKGKDVELRCDPISGHTALYWYRQSLGQGLEFLIYFQGNSAPDKSGLPSDRFSAERTGGSVSTLTIQRTQQEDSAVYLCASRLEVRGPTDTQYFGPGTRLTVL.